The 9 T cell receptor beta chains reported below all come from one sample, sequenced in a study of T cells in tuberculosis. Cells were sorted from thawed PBMC rested overnight and stained with GMM-loaded CD1B tetramer, viability dye and anti-CD3. The lipid loaded on the CD1B tetramers was C32 glucose monomycolate from Rhodococcus equi. Profiling relied on immunoSEQ multiplex PCR, and the TCRdb table lists in-frame clones only, not all of them. The data show about 88,000 clones, roughly 93% seen once. Sequencing used CD1b-GMM tetramer-negative cells sorted from PBMCs. The receptors originated from an adult woman with latent tuberculosis.

V and J are TRBV6-6 and TRBJ1-1; D perhaps matches TRBD1 (5 bases). Germline loops: CDR1 MNHNY, CDR2 SVGAGI (reference sequence). The CDR3 runs 14 residues. V shed 5 bases and J shed 1 base, with 11 bases lying between them. The CDR3 bases are TGTGCCAGCAGTGACCGCCAGGGGAACACTGAAGCTTTCTTT. Translating gives CASSDRQGNTEAFF.

This chain connects TRBV4-1 to TRBJ2-1; 9 nucleotides agree with TRBD2. There are 16 residues in the CDR3. Trimming removed 0 bases from V and 8 bases from J; junction bases left unmatched: 8. Germline values: CDR1 MGHRA, CDR2 YSYEKL. CDR3 in amino acids: CASSQDPGGGAYEQFF. CDR3 bases: TGCGCCAGCAGCCAAGATCCTGGCGGGGGGGCTTATGAGCAGTTCTTC.

The rearrangement links TRBV2 to TRBJ2-3; 8 nucleotides line up with TRBD2. The length of the CDR3 is 13 residues. Germline CDR1 is SNHLY and CDR2 is FYNNEI. With 8 bases clipped from V and 2 bases from J, the junction kept 3 bases outside the gene matches. The CDR3 protein is CASPGGFTDTQYF. DNA of the CDR3: TGTGCCAGCCCGGGAGGGTTCACAGATACGCAGTATTTT.

V gene TRBV7-2 combines with J gene TRBJ2-1, with unresolved D. Germline CDR1 SGHTA, CDR2 FQGNSA. V lost 3 bases and J lost 10, with 7 bases in between. The CDR3 runs to 11 residues. As DNA, the CDR3 is TGTGCCAGCAGCTTCTTCGGGGAGCAGTTCTTC. Its protein is CASSFFGEQFF.

The V call is TRBV4-3, the J call TRBJ2-6; 15 bases align to TRBD2. Germline CDR1 reads LGHNA; CDR2 reads YSLEER. With 4 bases clipped from V and 0 bases from J, the junction kept 10 bases outside the gene matches. The CDR3 extends over 21 amino acids. The CDR3 coding sequence is TGCGCCAGCAGCCCGCAGCCCCCGGGACTAGCGGGGGGCTCTGGGGCCAACGTCCTGACTTTC. As protein: CASSPQPPGLAGGSGANVLTF.

V and J are TRBV5-1 and TRBJ2-1, with D possibly TRBD1 on 6 matching bases. The CDR3 is made up of 14 amino acids. Trimming stripped 4 bases from V and 6 bases from J, with 14 bases between. Germline V gene lookup returns CDR1 SGHRS and CDR2 YFSETQ. As DNA, the CDR3 is TGCGCCAGCAGCACAGGGTTTGAGTCCAATGAGCAGTTCTTC. The encoded protein is CASSTGFESNEQFF.

J is TRBJ2-5 and V is TRBV15; the D gene is possibly TRBD2 (6 bases). The CDR3 has 16 residues. The V end lost 0 bases, the J end lost 0 bases, and 11 bases lay between the germline ends. Germline V gene lookup returns CDR1 LNHNV and CDR2 YYDKDF (reference sequence). CDR3 loop: CATSRELAGNQETQYF. The CDR3 region has the DNA TGTGCCACCAGCAGAGAACTGGCGGGGAACCAAGAGACCCAGTACTTC.

The rearrangement joins TRBV5-1 to TRBJ2-3; D gene ambiguous. Germline-derived CDR1 and CDR2 are SGHRS and YFSETQ. There are 13 residues in the CDR3. The V and J ends lost 5 bases and 2 bases respectively, with 9 bases between them. The CDR3 nucleotides are TGCGCCAGCAGTATGACTTTCACAGATACGCAGTATTTT. Protein product: CASSMTFTDTQYF. The entire variable domain, with the rest obtained from reference TRBV5-1 and TRBJ2-3, is as follows: KAGVTQTPRYLIKTRGQQVTLSCSPISGHRSVSWYQQTPGQGLQFLFEYFSETQRNKGNFPGRFSGRQFSNSRSEMNVSTLELGDSALYLCASSMTFTDTQYFGPGTRLTVL.

This clone was picked up one time. The chain recombines TRBV27 with TRBJ1-2, with D perhaps TRBD1 (5 bases). The germline gives CDR1 MNHEY, CDR2 SMNVEV (reference sequence). This CDR3 contains 12 residues. With 5 bases removed from V and 5 bases from J, the gap between germline ends came to 9 bases. The CDR3 sequence is CASSPEGYGYTF. The DNA for the CDR3 is TGTGCCAGCAGTCCGGAGGGGTATGGCTACACCTTC.